This TCR beta chain is from a study of spatial heterogeneity in lung cancer. This clonotype was seen ten or more times. Its antigen is undetermined. At one end the junction does not follow the germline gene, possibly because of a read error. Being off target in a library aimed at alpha chains, this beta chain has a size of little meaning. Whole-study findings and limits: Tumor mutation count correlated with how many alpha and beta TCRs expanded intratumorally.

One entry per CDR3 protein, called by TCRdb with MiXCR from the 5' RACE reads. The sample carries around 11,000 distinct CDR3 sequences, under 9.5% recorded once. The sample's time point: sample taken at primary tumor resection. The 72 donors had untreated early-stage non-small cell lung cancer. The germline V gene encodes CDR1 DFQATT and CDR2 SNEGSKA (reference sequence). There are 9 residues in the CDR3. Source: lung tumor tissue, taken at surgery. V usage is TRBV20-1 and J usage is TRBJ2-5; D is unclear. The receptor's source is a female donor with early-stage non-small cell lung cancer. As DNA, the CDR3 is TGCAGTGCTGGAGAGACCCAGTACTTC. This gives the protein CSAGETQYF.